These 12 T cell receptor beta chains were sequenced from one sample in a study of CD8+ T cells in alopecia areata. Extracted RNA was reverse transcribed, and the resulting cDNA served as sequencing template. Sequenced by immunoSEQ multiplex PCR; TCRdb stores in-frame clones only, minus some. The sample comprises 50,000 to 70,000 clones, roughly 40% of which are singletons, and around 54% rests with the top ten. The sequenced sample was NKG2D-low CD8+ T cells sorted from blood. These TCRs come from a human donor with alopecia areata.

The sample holds a few counts of this clone. V and J are TRBV30 and TRBJ1-1; TRBD1 aligns across 8 bases. Germline V gene sequence: CDR1 GTSNPN, CDR2 SVGIG (reference sequence). This CDR3 is 17 amino acids long. Unmatched junction bases numbered 13, after V lost 2 bases and J lost 2 bases. Here the CDR3 DNA reads TGTGCCTGGAGTTTCCTCGACAGGGGATTTGGAAACACTGAAGCTTTCTTT. This sequence encodes CAWSFLDRGFGNTEAFF.

The chain uses TRBV27 and TRBJ2-5, with TRBD1 identical over 11 bases. The CDR3 totals 18 residues. Per the germline V gene, CDR1 is MNHEY and CDR2 is SMNVEV (reference sequence). Trimming removed 2 bases from V and 5 bases from J; junction bases left unmatched: 13. As DNA, the CDR3 is TGTGCCAGCAGTTTAACGCCCCAGGGGACAGGGGGAAGGGAGACCCAGTACTTC. Its protein is CASSLTPQGTGGRETQYF.

The chain joins TRBV29-1 to TRBJ1-2; 8 bases agree with TRBD1. CDR3 size: 14 residues. The V gene end was trimmed by 4 bases and the J gene end by 7 bases; junction bases not matched to a gene: 11. CDR1 is SQVTM, CDR2 ANQGSEA, per germline. CDR3 nucleotides: TGCAGCGTTGGGGGGCCGGACAGGGCGCTTGGCTACACCTTC. Translation: CSVGGPDRALGYTF.

The chain employs TRBV29-1 and TRBJ2-1; 16 bases fit TRBD2. The CDR3 is made up of 17 amino acids. V dropped 6 bases and J dropped 1; count of bases not matched to a gene: 6. Germline V CDR1 and CDR2: SQVTM, ANQGSEA. CDR3 nucleotide sequence: TGCAGCGTGATGGGACTAGCGGGAGGGCCTTCCTACAATGAGCAGTTCTTC. This translates into CSVMGLAGGPSYNEQFF.

The rearrangement joins TRBV10-2 to TRBJ2-7; 12 bases agree with TRBD2. The CDR3 runs to 15 residues. Germline V gene sequence: CDR1 WSHSY, CDR2 SAAADI. V was pared by 6 bases and J by 3 bases, with 6 bases of the junction left unmatched. In nucleotides, the CDR3 is TGCGCCAGCAGCCGACTAGCGGGAGTCCTCTACGAGCAGTACTTC. It encodes CASSRLAGVLYEQYF.

This clone was counted only a few times. Here the CDR3 DNA reads TGCGCCAGCAGCCAAGAAAGCTCTGGAAACACCATATATTTT. Its translation: CASSQESSGNTIYF. This rearrangement joins TRBV4-3 to TRBJ1-3; no clear D. Deletions cut 0 bases from V and 0 bases from J, with 3 bases between. This CDR3 has 14 residues. Germline CDR1 reads LGHNA; CDR2 reads YSLEER.

The V gene is TRBV29-1, the J gene TRBJ1-1; the D is unclear. CDR3 length equals 10 residues. Germline CDR1 is SQVTM and CDR2 is ANQGSEA. The V end lost 6 bases, the J end lost 5 bases, and 7 bases lay between the germline ends. DNA of the CDR3: TGCAGCGTACGTTTTACTGAAGCTTTCTTT. It translates to CSVRFTEAFF.

This clone was picked up a small number of times. The chain is built from TRBV7-8 and TRBJ2-7, with a possible D match to TRBD2 (6 bases). With 1 base removed from V and 6 bases from J, the gap between germline ends came to 13 bases. The CDR3 runs 14 residues. CDR1 is SGHVS, CDR2 FQNEAQ, per germline. The CDR3 DNA follows: TGTGCCAGCAGCTTAGGTACTAGCACGGTCGAGCAGTACTTC. Residues: CASSLGTSTVEQYF.

The CDR3 sequence is CASSTTGSGSPLHF. DNA for the CDR3: TGTGCCAGCAGTACGACAGGGAGTGGTTCACCCCTCCACTTT. The gene calls are TRBV27 and TRBJ1-6; TRBD1 matches at 7 bases. Looked up from germline, CDR1 is MNHEY and CDR2 is SMNVEV (reference sequence). V dropped 5 bases and J dropped 9; count of bases not matched to a gene: 7. CDR3 length: 14 amino acids.

The rearrangement links TRBV5-1 to TRBJ2-3; D gene uncertain. In germline, CDR1 is SGHRS, CDR2 YFSETQ. The CDR3 loop spans 15 amino acids. For the CDR3, the DNA is TGCGTCTACCCGGCTCCCATCGGGTGCACAGATACGCAGTATTTT. Translation: CVYPAPIGCTDTQYF.

In this sample, this clone turned up a few times. This sequence joins TRBV4-1 and TRBJ2-1, with TRBD2 matching 8 bases. The J segment lost 6 bases and the V segment lost 3 bases, leaving 10 bases of the junction unmatched. The CDR3 runs 16 residues. Germline V gene lookup returns CDR1 MGHRA and CDR2 YSYEKL. CDR3 DNA sequence: TGCGCCAGCAGCCAGAGGTTGGCGGGAGGACCCAATGAGCAGTTCTTC. Its protein is CASSQRLAGGPNEQFF.

The J gene is TRBJ2-2, the V gene TRBV4-2; D is ambiguous. Germline CDR1 is LGHNA and CDR2 is YNFKEQ. This CDR3 comprises 17 residues. Trimming removed 0 bases from V and 2 bases from J, with 13 bases in between. The CDR3 region is CASSQEYPSLNTGELFF. The CDR3 nucleotides are TGTGCCAGCAGCCAAGAATACCCGAGCTTAAACACCGGGGAGCTGTTTTTT.